Below, 17 T cell receptor beta chains from the same sample are listed, as sequenced in a study of monozygotic twins with inflammatory bowel disease. TCRdb reprocessed the 5' RACE reads, keeping one entry per CDR3 protein, no DNA. This listing includes approximately 390,000 distinct CDR3 sequences. Input material: blood. The receptors stem from a human donor with ulcerative colitis or Crohn's disease, or a healthy co-twin of an affected twin (not recorded which).

The rearrangement uses TRBV20-1 and TRBJ2-3; as DNA is missing, the TRBD1 call by TCRdb cannot be tested. CDR1 and CDR2 from the germline V gene are DFQATT and SNEGSKA (reference sequence). The CDR3 is made up of 14 amino acids. The CDR3 loop is CSAARGTSTDTQYF.

The chain uses TRBV7-2 and TRBJ2-7; the D gene TCRdb calls, TRBD1, cannot be checked with no DNA. The CDR3 is 15 amino acids. Germline CDR1 reads SGHTA; CDR2 reads FQGNSA. This CDR3 reads CASSVSGTGTLEQYF.

The genes are TRBV20-1 and TRBJ1-2; TCRdb designates TRBD1, a call that cannot be tested without DNA. From germline, CDR1 is DFQATT and CDR2 SNEGSKA (reference sequence). The CDR3 has 16 amino acids. CDR3 sequence: CSAGGAGASPNYGYTF.

This chain joins TRBV3-1 and TRBJ2-3; TCRdb's D gene call, TRBD2, goes unchecked for lack of DNA. The CDR3 is 16 amino acids. Germline CDR1 is LGHDT and CDR2 is YNNKEL (reference sequence). The CDR3 region is CASSLGTSDSTDTQYF.

V usage is TRBV9 and J usage is TRBJ2-7; there is no DNA to check the TCRdb D call of TRBD1. This CDR3 contains 17 residues. Germline assignment: CDR1 SGDLS and CDR2 YYNGEE. The CDR3 protein is CASSPQYLPGRQNEQYF.

The chain joins TRBV28 to TRBJ2-3; lacking DNA, the TRBD1 call made by TCRdb goes unchecked. The CDR3 has 14 residues. Germline loops: CDR1 MDHEN, CDR2 SYDVKM. The CDR3 region is CASNLGQGSDTQYF.

The chain uses TRBV7-2 and TRBJ2-2; TCRdb indicates TRBD2, and absent DNA this call remains unverified. The germline V gene has CDR1 SGHTA and CDR2 FQGNSA. This CDR3 contains 16 residues. CDR3 amino acids: CASSKGLAINTGELFF.

The V and J genes are TRBV6-1 and TRBJ1-1. This CDR3 is 14 amino acids long. In germline, CDR1 is MNHNS, CDR2 SASEGT. The CDR3 here is CASSERGLSPEAFF.

V gene TRBV9 combines with J gene TRBJ1-4; with no DNA, the TCRdb D assignment of TRBD1 cannot be verified. Germline CDR1 SGDLS, CDR2 YYNGEE. The CDR3 sequence is 12 residues long. The CDR3 spells CASSGDSEKLFF.

This chain joins TRBV20-1 and TRBJ2-5; TCRdb calls TRBD2, which cannot be checked without DNA. CDR1 is DFQATT and CDR2 is SNEGSKA in the germline V gene (reference sequence). The CDR3 runs to 16 residues. CDR3 residues: CSARDPIREGRETQYF.

V and J are TRBV3-1 and TRBJ2-2; TCRdb indicates TRBD1, and absent DNA this call remains unverified. Germline V gives CDR1 LGHDT, CDR2 YNNKEL (reference sequence). The CDR3 sequence is 16 residues long. The CDR3 loop is CASSQNTGIGAGELFF.

The CDR3 region is CASSPRTFGTGELFF. The gene calls are TRBV7-2 and TRBJ2-2; TCRdb's assignment of TRBD1 cannot be checked, as there is no DNA. The length of the CDR3 is 15 residues. From germline, CDR1 is SGHTA and CDR2 FQGNSA.

The chain uses TRBV10-3 and TRBJ2-6; TCRdb's assignment of TRBD2 cannot be checked, as there is no DNA. This CDR3 is 15 amino acids long. Per the germline V gene, CDR1 is ENHRY and CDR2 is SYGVKD. This CDR3 reads CAISEVEAGANVLTF.

This chain uses TRBV4-1 with TRBJ1-2. There are 14 residues in the CDR3. Germline V gene sequence: CDR1 MGHRA, CDR2 YSYEKL. The CDR3 is CASSQDRQIGGYTF.

V gene TRBV19 combines with J gene TRBJ2-2; TCRdb's D gene call, TRBD2, goes unchecked for lack of DNA. This CDR3 has 14 residues. CDR1 is LNHDA and CDR2 is SQIVND in the germline V gene (reference sequence). The CDR3 loop reads CASSDGLRAGELFF.

J is TRBJ1-4 and V is TRBV29-1. Germline CDR1 SQVTM, CDR2 ANQGSEA. CDR3 length: 13 residues. This chain's CDR3 is CSVEGRRGEKLFF.

This chain links TRBV6-5 with TRBJ2-1; the D call of TRBD2 rests on TCRdb alone, since no DNA is present to check it. This CDR3 region has 15 residues. Germline CDR1 is MNHEY and CDR2 is SVGAGI. This chain's CDR3 is CASSLQASPYNEQFF.